Described below is a single TCR beta chain sequence and its context. Its antigen is unidentified. PCR primers comprised 60 Vbeta and 13 Jbeta primers. Measured with immunoSEQ multiplex PCR; TCRdb has only the in-frame clones, and not every one. The table records some 98,000 clones, around 68% of them present only once. In germline, CDR1 is SQVTM, CDR2 ANQGSEA. Trimming pared 0 bases from V and 11 bases from J, leaving 19 bases between. This CDR3 is built from 14 residues. The data derive from a study of cytomegalovirus exposure and HLA in healthy donors. Study overall: Prior work identified some 120 million unique TCR beta sequences in 150 million to 200 million T cells.

General study points: A later analysis, which compared TCR beta chains of equal frequency, found the HLA-associated ones more clonally expanded. Presence/absence comparisons presumed near-even sequencing depth among donors. Later analysis identified a missense DCLRE1C variant that was linked to TCR beta V- and J-gene trimming.

This sequence was found in a man aged 45-65 years in good health and CMV-seronegative. The V and J genes are TRBV29-1 and TRBJ1-1; D not resolved. What was sequenced was PBMCs. CDR3 nucleotide sequence: TGCAGCGTTGAAGATCGCAGCGCGGGATCCAGCGCTTTCTTT. Its protein is CSVEDRSAGSSAFF.